This T cell receptor (beta chain) was recorded in a study of T cell responses to AZD1222 COVID-19 vaccine. Study observations and caveats: No day 14 peak samples; only post-peak repertoires were characterized. Spike-wide coverage was observed for vaccine-associated CD4 TCRs, with dominant responses at 160-218 and 743-854. At study baseline, merely a handful of AZD1222 recipients were seropositive.

Sequencing was performed with immunoSEQ multiplex PCR; in TCRdb, only in-frame clones are kept and a portion is missing. This repertoire shows more than 95,000 clones, around nine tenths found once; its top ten account for 20%. Germline lookup yields CDR1 SGHTA and CDR2 FQGNSA. The length of the CDR3 is 16 residues. Trimming at V came to 5 bases and at J to 0 bases, leaving 7 bases not matched to a gene. On this clone itself: What it binds is not known.

The V and J genes are TRBV7-2 and TRBJ1-5; TRBD1 matches 7 bases. Sequences were derived from peripheral blood, sampled on day 0 of AZD1222 vaccination. This receptor was identified in an adult in good health. The CDR3 sequence is CASSRTGADSNQPQHF. The CDR3 nucleotides are TGTGCCAGCAGCAGAACAGGGGCCGATAGCAATCAGCCCCAGCATTTT.